These T cell receptor beta chains were read from a single sample in a study of CD8 T cells in Susac syndrome. TCRdb re-derived calls from the immunoSEQ multiplex PCR reads in MiXCR, one entry per CDR3 protein. The sample holds around 200,000 distinct CDR3 sequences, approximately 94% seen once. The sample was CD4+ T cells from PBMCs. These receptors all stem from a human donor with Susac syndrome. Both conserved end residues are part of each CDR3. The D gene is left open where the match is weak. Only some rows state a clone size, as once, few, many or a class for expanded clones.

clone_size	j_call	d_call	v_call	cdr3_aa	cdr3_nt
.	TRBJ1-1	TRBD1	TRBV29-1	CSVRTGATNTEAFF	TGCAGCGTAAGGACAGGGGCGACGAACACTGAAGCTTTCTTT
.	TRBJ2-7	TRBD2	TRBV20-1	CSAQRGGHEQYF	TGCAGTGCCCAGCGGGGGGGCCACGAGCAGTACTTC
few	TRBJ2-7	.	TRBV6-1	CASRPGHSYEQYF	TGTGCCAGCAGGCCCGGACATTCCTACGAGCAGTACTTC
.	TRBJ2-7	TRBD1	TRBV29-1	CSVEQGQGADEQYF	TGCAGCGTTGAGCAGGGACAGGGGGCGGACGAGCAGTACTTC
.	TRBJ2-7	.	TRBV27	CASSLRSGGVGRYEQYF	TGTGCCAGCAGTTTACGTTCCGGGGGCGTGGGTCGGTACGAGCAGTACTTC
.	TRBJ1-4	TRBD1	TRBV30	CAWRIFRGESEKLFF	TGTGCCTGGAGGATCTTCAGGGGGGAGAGTGAAAAACTGTTTTTT
few	TRBJ1-6	.	TRBV12-3/TRBV12-4	CASRLTGRNSPLHF	TGTGCCAGCAGACTCACAGGGAGGAATTCACCCCTCCACTTT
.	TRBJ1-5	.	TRBV4-1	CASSHREGSNQPQHF	TGCGCCAGCAGCCATCGAGAAGGGAGCAATCAGCCCCAGCATTTT
.	TRBJ1-1	.	TRBV7-9	CASSSTGSGTEAFF	TGTGCCAGCAGCTCAACAGGGTCCGGGACTGAAGCTTTCTTT
.	TRBJ2-1	TRBD2	TRBV20-1	CSAYRVAGGYNEQFF	TGCAGTGCTTATAGAGTAGCGGGGGGCTACAATGAGCAGTTCTTC
.	TRBJ2-5	TRBD1	TRBV7-2	CASSLDRGETQYF	TGTGCCAGCAGCTTAGACAGGGGCGAGACCCAGTACTTC
.	TRBJ1-1	.	TRBV12-3/TRBV12-4	CASSLEVDRKAFF	TGTGCCAGCAGTTTAGAAGTAGACAGAAAAGCTTTCTTT
.	TRBJ1-1	.	TRBV25-1	CASRRNTEAFF	TGTGCCAGCAGGAGGAACACTGAAGCTTTCTTT
.	TRBJ2-3	TRBD2	TRBV24-1	CATSPAGDLTDTQYF	TGTGCCACCAGTCCCGCGGGGGACCTCACAGATACGCAGTATTTT
.	TRBJ1-2	.	TRBV6-2/TRBV6-3	CASSFPAGARGYTF	TGTGCCAGCAGTTTCCCCGCGGGGGCCCGTGGCTACACCTTC
.	TRBJ2-2	TRBD1	TRBV2	CASTLDRGSGELFF	TGTGCCAGCACCCTGGACAGGGGATCCGGGGAGCTGTTTTTT
.	TRBJ2-5	TRBD2	TRBV7-3	CASSQGAGGLETQYF	TGTGCCAGCAGTCAAGGGGCGGGGGGGCTAGAGACCCAGTACTTC
.	TRBJ2-3	.	TRBV9	CASSQEATHTQYF	TGTGCCAGCAGCCAAGAGGCGACACATACGCAGTATTTT
once	TRBJ2-2	.	TRBV1	CTSSNEPRTGELFF	TGCACCAGCAGCAATGAACCAAGGACCGGGGAGCTGTTTTTT
few	TRBJ1-2	.	TRBV5-1	CASSTTGRDGYTF	TGCGCCAGCAGCACCACGGGGAGGGATGGCTACACCTTC
few	TRBJ2-5	.	TRBV6-2/TRBV6-3	CAIAASGIQYF	TGTGCCATCGCCGCGTCTGGGATCCAGTACTTC
.	TRBJ1-6	.	TRBV20-1	CSAPPVRGNSPLHF	TGCAGTGCTCCGCCGGTGAGAGGGAATTCACCCCTCCACTTT
.	TRBJ2-2	.	TRBV5-1	CASKGIQGHTGELFF	TGCGCCAGCAAAGGGATCCAGGGACACACCGGGGAGCTGTTTTTT
.	TRBJ2-1	.	TRBV30	CAWSVGLQQFF	TGTGCCTGGAGTGTTGGGCTGCAGCAGTTCTTC
.	TRBJ2-7	TRBD2	TRBV7-2	CASSLVASGRDEQYF	TGTGCCAGCAGCTTAGTGGCTAGCGGGCGCGACGAGCAGTACTTC
.	TRBJ1-2	.	TRBV29-1	CSVEASTYGYTF	TGCAGCGTTGAAGCCAGTACCTATGGCTACACCTTC
.	TRBJ1-3	.	TRBV30	CAWSVGGNTIYF	TGTGCCTGGAGTGTAGGCGGAAACACCATATATTTT
once	TRBJ2-6	TRBD1	TRBV11-2	CASSTLRTGPTGANVLTF	TGTGCCAGCAGCACTCTCCGGACAGGACCCACTGGGGCCAACGTCCTGACTTTC
.	TRBJ1-5	TRBD1	TRBV28	CASSLSTGGVANQPQHF	TGTGCCAGCAGTTTATCCACAGGGGGGGTTGCCAATCAGCCCCAGCATTTT
.	TRBJ2-5	.	TRBV20-1	CSAAVQETQYF	TGCAGTGCTGCGGTCCAAGAGACCCAGTACTTC
.	TRBJ1-1	.	TRBV11-2	CASSLRQPNTEAFF	TGTGCCAGCAGCTTACGACAGCCGAACACTGAAGCTTTCTTT
.	TRBJ1-6	TRBD1	TRBV20-1	CSASRGQKDSPLHF	TGCAGTGCGAGCAGGGGACAGAAAGATTCACCCCTCCACTTT
.	TRBJ1-5	.	TRBV7-6	CASSLDSREDQPQHF	TGTGCCAGCAGCTTAGACAGTCGGGAGGATCAGCCCCAGCATTTT
.	TRBJ2-1	.	TRBV24-1	CATSGSSPNEQFF	TGTGCCACCAGTGGCTCTAGCCCGAATGAGCAGTTCTTC
.	TRBJ1-4	.	TRBV2	CASSDQSGATNEKLFF	TGTGCCAGCAGTGATCAGTCGGGGGCAACTAATGAAAAACTGTTTTTT
.	TRBJ1-5	.	TRBV2	CASSAGTSVEPQHF	TGTGCCAGCAGCGCCGGGACTTCCGTGGAGCCCCAGCATTTT
.	TRBJ2-2	.	TRBV6-5	CASSYLGTGELFF	TGTGCCAGCAGTTACCTGGGGACCGGGGAGCTGTTTTTT
.	TRBJ1-3	.	TRBV29-1	CATGTSSGNTIYF	TGCGCGACGGGAACCTCCTCTGGAAACACCATATATTTT
.	TRBJ2-4	TRBD2	TRBV3-1	CASSQVRFSGGLAKNIQYF	TGTGCCAGCAGCCAAGTAAGGTTTAGCGGGGGGCTAGCCAAAAACATTCAGTACTTC
.	TRBJ2-1	TRBD2	TRBV30	CAWTRTSGVSEQFF	TGTGCCTGGACCCGGACTAGCGGGGTTAGTGAGCAGTTCTTC
.	TRBJ1-2	.	TRBV5-1	CASSEGGPEGYTF	TGCGCCAGCTCTGAAGGGGGGCCAGAAGGCTACACCTTC
.	TRBJ2-5	.	TRBV15	CATSRALQETQYF	TGTGCCACCAGCAGGGCACTTCAAGAGACCCAGTACTTC
.	TRBJ2-2	TRBD1	TRBV7-6	CASSLEISTRGQANTGELFF	TGTGCCAGCAGCTTAGAAATCTCTACGAGGGGACAGGCGAACACCGGGGAGCTGTTTTTT
.	TRBJ1-2	.	TRBV6-2/TRBV6-3	CASSYPTYGYTF	TGTGCCAGCAGTTACCCGACCTATGGCTACACCTTC
.	TRBJ2-4	TRBD2	TRBV27	CASSLSRTSGGRKNIQYF	TGTGCCAGCAGTTTAAGTCGCACTAGCGGGGGGAGGAAAAACATTCAGTACTTC
.	TRBJ2-3	TRBD1	TRBV5-1	CASSFQQGAGQTQYF	TGCGCCAGCAGCTTTCAACAGGGGGCAGGTCAAACGCAGTATTTT
.	TRBJ1-4	.	TRBV4-1	CASSTLGGDNEKLFF	TGCGCCAGCAGCACCCTAGGAGGTGACAATGAAAAACTGTTTTTT
once	TRBJ1-3	.	TRBV7-3	CASSLRGDQTIYF	TGTGCCAGCAGCTTAAGGGGGGATCAAACCATATATTTT
.	TRBJ1-1	.	TRBV29-1	CAVTGGNTEAFF	TGCGCCGTCACGGGGGGGAACACTGAAGCTTTCTTT
.	TRBJ2-5	TRBD2	TRBV12-3/TRBV12-4	CASSLGTSGGAGETQYF	TGTGCCAGCAGTCTGGGGACTAGCGGGGGGGCGGGGGAGACCCAGTACTTC
once	TRBJ1-6	.	TRBV9	CASSVAGRGSPLHF	TGTGCCAGCAGCGTAGCGGGGAGAGGTTCACCCCTCCACTTT
.	TRBJ1-2	.	TRBV12-3/TRBV12-4	CASSLAGIENYGYTF	TGTGCCAGCAGTTTGGCAGGGATAGAAAACTATGGCTACACCTTC
once	TRBJ1-1	.	TRBV2	CLLSGSRRDTEAFF	TGTCTCCTTTCCGGGTCCAGGCGGGACACTGAAGCTTTCTTT
.	TRBJ1-1	.	TRBV6-5	CASRVSGQGTEAFF	TGTGCCAGCAGAGTTTCCGGCCAGGGGACTGAAGCTTTCTTT
.	TRBJ2-3	TRBD2	TRBV20-1	CSARDWRGKADTQYF	TGCAGTGCTAGAGATTGGCGGGGGAAGGCAGATACGCAGTATTTT
.	TRBJ1-2	.	TRBV5-1	CASSLDSVYGYTF	TGCGCCAGCAGCCTTGACAGCGTCTATGGCTACACCTTC
.	TRBJ2-7	TRBD1	TRBV18	CASSPTGAEQYF	TGTGCCAGCTCACCTACAGGGGCCGAGCAGTACTTC
once	TRBJ2-7	.	TRBV25-1	CASSEIGGRYEQYF	TGTGCCAGCAGTGAAATCGGAGGCCGGTACGAGCAGTACTTC